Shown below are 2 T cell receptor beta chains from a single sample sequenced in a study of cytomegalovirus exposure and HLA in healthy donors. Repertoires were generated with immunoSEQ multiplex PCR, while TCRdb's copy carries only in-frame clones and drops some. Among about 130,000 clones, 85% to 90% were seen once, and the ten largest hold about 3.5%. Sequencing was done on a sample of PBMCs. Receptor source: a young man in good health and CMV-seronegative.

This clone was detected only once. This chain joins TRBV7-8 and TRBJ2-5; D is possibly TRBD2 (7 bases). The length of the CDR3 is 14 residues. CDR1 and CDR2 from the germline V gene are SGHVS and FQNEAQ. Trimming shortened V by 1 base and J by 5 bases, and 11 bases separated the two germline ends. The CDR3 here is CASSLVRGAETQYF. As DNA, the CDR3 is TGTGCCAGCAGCTTAGTTCGGGGGGCGGAGACCCAGTACTTC.

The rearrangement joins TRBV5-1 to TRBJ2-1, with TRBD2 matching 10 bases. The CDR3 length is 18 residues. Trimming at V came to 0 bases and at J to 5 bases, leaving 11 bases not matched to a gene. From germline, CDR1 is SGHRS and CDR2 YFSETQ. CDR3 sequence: CASSLALAGVGPDNEQFF. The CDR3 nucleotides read TGCGCCAGCAGCTTGGCTCTAGCGGGGGTTGGCCCCGACAATGAGCAGTTCTTC.